In this sample, the clone carrying this TCR beta chain turned up a few times. Antigen: not known. TCRdb re-analysed the 5' RACE reads in MiXCR, keeping a single row per CDR3 protein. The sample contains hundreds of thousands of distinct CDR3 sequences, roughly a sixth of which appear only once. Germline V lookup: CDR1 LGHNA, CDR2 YSLEER. V lost 0 bases and J lost 8; bases outside the gene matches: 9. The CDR3 length is 15 residues. The record originates from a study of T cells after yellow fever vaccination. Regarding the study as a whole: FACS-sorted repertoires might harbor abundant contaminating clonotypes from the bulk population.

This material consisted of PBMCs, taken 5 days after the first yellow fever vaccination. V and J are TRBV4-3 and TRBJ1-2, with 7 positions matching TRBD1. This TCR was recovered from a man between 18 and 29 years old who received the YFV17D yellow fever vaccine. CDR3 loop: CASSQDFAGGYGYTF. DNA for the CDR3: TGCGCCAGCAGCCAAGATTTTGCAGGGGGGTACGGCTACACCTTC.